Listed below are T cell receptor beta chains from one sample, sequenced in a study of T cell responses to AZD1222 COVID-19 vaccine. TCRdb's copy holds only in-frame clones and misses some; the assay was immunoSEQ multiplex PCR. Of about 120,000 clones detected, around nine tenths appear once; the ten largest clones hold 2% to 3%. The specimen was peripheral blood, collected 28 days after the second AZD1222 dose. These receptors were taken from an adult who received the AZD1222 COVID-19 vaccine. CDR3s include the opening cysteine and the closing phenylalanine or tryptophan. The order of the fields is D gene, J gene, V gene, clone size, CDR3 DNA, CDR3 protein. The D gene is left open where the match is weak. Part of the rows lack a size; the others show once, few, many or a class for expanded clones.

d_call: .; j_call: TRBJ1-6; v_call: TRBV30; clone_size: .; cdr3_nt: TGTGCCTGGAGTGCAGAGTATAATTCACCCCTCCACTTT; cdr3_aa: CAWSAEYNSPLHF
d_call: TRBD1; j_call: TRBJ2-1; v_call: TRBV3-1/TRBV3-2; clone_size: .; cdr3_nt: TGTGCCAGCAGCCAATCCGGGACAGGGGGTTTAAGGAATGAGCAGTTCTTC; cdr3_aa: CASSQSGTGGLRNEQFF
d_call: .; j_call: TRBJ1-4; v_call: TRBV5-4; clone_size: .; cdr3_nt: TGTGCCAGCAGCCTAGCCGAGGTGCCAACTAATGAAAAACTGTTTTTT; cdr3_aa: CASSLAEVPTNEKLFF
d_call: TRBD2; j_call: TRBJ2-3; v_call: TRBV9; clone_size: once; cdr3_nt: TGTGCCAGCAGCCCCGGGGGGGGGCCAGATACGCAGTATTTT; cdr3_aa: CASSPGGGPDTQYF
d_call: .; j_call: TRBJ1-2; v_call: TRBV5-1; clone_size: .; cdr3_nt: TGCGCCAGCAGCTTGGTTGGTACGAACTATGGCTACACCTTC; cdr3_aa: CASSLVGTNYGYTF
d_call: .; j_call: TRBJ2-3; v_call: TRBV19; clone_size: .; cdr3_nt: TGTGCCAGTAGTATAAGGGGCGGAGGCACAGATACGCAGTATTTT; cdr3_aa: CASSIRGGGTDTQYF
d_call: TRBD1; j_call: TRBJ2-7; v_call: TRBV3-1/TRBV3-2; clone_size: .; cdr3_nt: TGTGCCAGCAGCGGCCCCGGGACAGGGGTACACGAGCAGTACTTC; cdr3_aa: CASSGPGTGVHEQYF
d_call: TRBD2; j_call: TRBJ2-7; v_call: TRBV7-2; clone_size: once; cdr3_nt: TGTGCCAGCAGCATCACTAGCGGGGGGGCCCCCTACGAGCAGTACTTC; cdr3_aa: CASSITSGGAPYEQYF
d_call: .; j_call: TRBJ2-3; v_call: TRBV5-4; clone_size: .; cdr3_nt: TGTGCCAGCAGTCAGCAGAGCGGGCCGGATACGCAGTATTTT; cdr3_aa: CASSQQSGPDTQYF
d_call: TRBD2; j_call: TRBJ2-7; v_call: TRBV11-2; clone_size: .; cdr3_nt: TGTGCCAGCAGCTTCGCGGGGGACTCCTACGAGCAGTACTTC; cdr3_aa: CASSFAGDSYEQYF
d_call: .; j_call: TRBJ2-7; v_call: TRBV9; clone_size: .; cdr3_nt: TGTGCCAGCAGCGGGGGGGCAGCTGGGGCCCACGAGCAGTACTTC; cdr3_aa: CASSGGAAGAHEQYF
d_call: .; j_call: TRBJ1-4; v_call: TRBV27; clone_size: .; cdr3_nt: TGTGCCAGCAGTTTGGGGGGCGGGTACGGTGAAAAACTGTTTTTT; cdr3_aa: CASSLGGGYGEKLFF
d_call: .; j_call: TRBJ1-1; v_call: TRBV18; clone_size: .; cdr3_nt: TGTGCCAGCTCACCACGGGGAGTCATGAACACTGAAGCTTTCTTT; cdr3_aa: CASSPRGVMNTEAFF
d_call: TRBD1; j_call: TRBJ1-5; v_call: TRBV24-1; clone_size: .; cdr3_nt: TGTGCCACCAGTGATGGGACAGGTTGGCAGCCCCAGCATTTT; cdr3_aa: CATSDGTGWQPQHF
d_call: .; j_call: TRBJ1-4; v_call: TRBV3-1/TRBV3-2; clone_size: .; cdr3_nt: TGTGCCAGCAGCCAAGGGGGACCTCCGGAAAAACTGTTTTTT; cdr3_aa: CASSQGGPPEKLFF
d_call: TRBD1; j_call: TRBJ1-6; v_call: TRBV5-1; clone_size: .; cdr3_nt: TGCGCCAGCAGCACAGGACAGGGGAATTCACCCCTCCACTTT; cdr3_aa: CASSTGQGNSPLHF
d_call: TRBD1; j_call: TRBJ2-7; v_call: TRBV30; clone_size: .; cdr3_nt: TGTGCCTGGAGTGAGGGACAGAACTACGAGCAGTACTTC; cdr3_aa: CAWSEGQNYEQYF